These 20 T cell receptor beta chains originate from one sample sequenced in a study of blood T cell repertoires in COVID-19. Using immunoSEQ multiplex PCR, the repertoire was profiled, and TCRdb retains in-frame clones only, with some absent. The table includes about 110,000 clones, roughly 80% detected once. The sample was peripheral blood. The origin of the receptors is a woman aged 70-85 years with acute or convalescent COVID-19.

This clone has a handful of counts. This rearrangement joins TRBV10-2 to TRBJ1-2; the match to TRBD1 covers 9 bases. After removal of 4 bases from V and 6 bases from J, the junction contained 6 bases not matched to a gene. This CDR3 region has 14 residues. Germline CDR1 and CDR2: WSHSY and SAAADI. The CDR3 DNA reads TGCGCCAGCAGTGCGTCCGGACAGGGGAATGGCTACACCTTC. It specifies CASSASGQGNGYTF.

The gene calls are TRBV5-1 and TRBJ2-2; TRBD1 agrees at 7 bases. The CDR3 loop spans 15 amino acids. V was pared by 9 bases and J by 2 bases, with 10 bases of the junction left unmatched. Looked up from germline, CDR1 is SGHRS and CDR2 is YFSETQ. The CDR3 nucleotides read TGCGCCACCAGAGAGGGGACAGAAAACACCGGGGAGCTGTTTTTT. Translation gives CATREGTENTGELFF.

V usage is TRBV7-8 and J usage is TRBJ1-4, with 8 bases lining up with TRBD1. The V gene end was trimmed by 3 bases and the J gene end by 5 bases; junction bases not matched to a gene: 8. CDR3 size: 16 residues. Germline V CDR1 and CDR2: SGHVS, FQNEAQ. The CDR3 sequence: CASSFGQGVGNEKLFF. The CDR3 region has the DNA TGTGCCAGCAGCTTCGGACAGGGCGTAGGGAATGAAAAACTGTTTTTT.

This clone has a handful of counts. The V and J genes are TRBV9 and TRBJ2-2; TRBD1 matches 9 bases. Germline-derived CDR1 and CDR2 are SGDLS and YYNGEE. Trimming removed 3 bases from V and 6 bases from J; junction bases left unmatched: 12. The CDR3 has 17 amino acids. DNA of the CDR3: TGTGCCAGCAGCGCCGGGACAGGGCCTAGAAGTTCCGGGGAGCTGTTTTTT. Amino acid sequence: CASSAGTGPRSSGELFF.

V is TRBV6-2 or TRBV6-3 and J is TRBJ1-1; D ambiguous. The length of the CDR3 is 14 residues. Germline-derived CDR1 and CDR2 are MNHEY and SVGEGT. Between the trimmed V and J ends, which lost 0 bases and 8 bases, there was a span of 13 bases. For the CDR3, the DNA is TGTGCCAGCAGTTACTCGCAGGCCAGCAGGGAAGCTTTCTTT. It translates to CASSYSQASREAFF.

The chain joins TRBV7-9 to TRBJ2-3, with unresolved D. This CDR3 has 12 amino acids. The V end was cut by 5 bases, the J end by 6 bases, with 9 bases between. Germline V gene data show CDR1 as SEHNR and CDR2 as FQNEAQ (reference sequence). DNA of the CDR3: TGTGCCAGCAGCCCCGCAGCGGATACGCAGTATTTT. This encodes CASSPAADTQYF.

V and J are TRBV12-3 or TRBV12-4 and TRBJ2-7; no reliable D call. Trimming pared 7 bases from V and 3 bases from J, leaving 7 bases between. The CDR3 length is 11 residues. The DNA of the CDR3 is TGTGCCAGCACCCTAGGCTACGAGCAGTACTTC. It encodes CASTLGYEQYF.

This clone was seen a few times. This chain uses TRBV29-1 with TRBJ1-1; a possible D gene is TRBD1 (5 bases). Germline V gene data show CDR1 as SQVTM and CDR2 as ANQGSEA. CDR3 length: 14 amino acids. The V end was cut by 7 bases, the J end by 0 bases, with 15 bases between. The CDR3 DNA reads TGCAGCGCTAAGGGGTGGGGCCTGAACACTGAAGCTTTCTTT. It specifies CSAKGWGLNTEAFF.

J is TRBJ1-6 and V is TRBV6-5; D unresolved. Germline-derived CDR1 and CDR2 are MNHEY and SVGAGI. Deletions cut 8 bases from V and 6 bases from J, with 11 bases between. The CDR3 runs 13 residues. For the CDR3, the DNA is TGTGCCAGCCAATCGAGAGTTAATTCACCCCTCCACTTT. Protein sequence: CASQSRVNSPLHF.

This chain connects TRBV5-4 to TRBJ2-5; TRBD2 agrees at 7 bases. Germline CDR1 reads SGHNT; CDR2 reads YYREEE (reference sequence). The J segment lost 4 bases and the V segment lost 1 base, leaving 13 bases of the junction unmatched. This CDR3 comprises 17 residues. DNA for the CDR3: TGTGCCAGCAGCTTGCCCCATACTCGGGGGGTAGGAGAGACCCAGTACTTC. The encoded protein is CASSLPHTRGVGETQYF.

The table lists this clone with a few counts. The chain couples TRBV10-1 to TRBJ1-4; possibly TRBD1 for D (5 bases). Trimming pared 6 bases from V and 0 bases from J, leaving 11 bases between. Germline-derived CDR1 and CDR2 are WNHNN and SYGVQD (reference sequence). The CDR3 length is 15 residues. Here the CDR3 reads CASRQDRATNEKLFF. The DNA of the CDR3 is TGCGCCAGCAGGCAAGACAGAGCAACTAATGAAAAACTGTTTTTT.

This clone was observed a few times. V is TRBV27 and J is TRBJ1-1; TRBD1 agrees at 7 bases. V lost 6 bases, J lost 4 bases, and 2 bases stayed unmatched. The CDR3 extends over 12 amino acids. Germline V CDR1 and CDR2: MNHEY, SMNVEV (reference sequence). Written as DNA, the CDR3 is TGTGCCAGCAGCACAGGGGCCACTGAAGCTTTCTTT. Protein: CASSTGATEAFF.

The count of this clone is one. This chain uses TRBV6-2 or TRBV6-3 with TRBJ1-2; 8 bases are a match to TRBD1. V shed 2 bases, J shed 4 bases, and the junction held 15 bases outside the gene matches. The CDR3 contains 18 residues. The germline V gene encodes CDR1 MNHEY and CDR2 SVGEGT. The CDR3 protein is CASSYDGPLGQGGYGYTF. CDR3 nucleotide sequence: TGTGCCAGCAGTTACGACGGTCCCCTAGGACAGGGAGGCTATGGCTACACCTTC.

The rearrangement links TRBV5-4 to TRBJ2-4; 9 nucleotides align to TRBD1. CDR1 is SGHNT and CDR2 is YYREEE in the germline V gene (reference sequence). J was trimmed by 1 base and V by 4 bases; bases with no gene match: 6. The CDR3 sequence is 16 residues long. Here the CDR3 DNA reads TGTGCCAGCAGCCGGGACAGGGAGGGGGCCAAAAACATTCAGTACTTC. Translating gives CASSRDREGAKNIQYF.

The chain has TRBV4-3 and TRBJ2-4; TRBD2 is a possible D gene (7 bases). The V and J ends lost 1 base and 3 bases respectively, with 16 bases between them. The CDR3 has 17 amino acids. The germline gives CDR1 LGHNA, CDR2 YSLEER. This chain's CDR3 is CASSQGGGGLGKNIQYF. DNA of the CDR3: TGCGCCAGCAGCCAAGGGGGAGGGGGGCTTGGCAAAAACATTCAGTACTTC.

The chain employs TRBV4-1 and TRBJ2-2, with a tentative D call TRBD1 (6 bases). V was clipped by 5 bases and J by 6 bases, with 10 bases between them. The CDR3 has 13 residues. The germline CDR1 and CDR2 sequences are MGHRA and YSYEKL. CDR3 coding DNA: TGCGCCAGCAGCATGACAGGAGCCGGGGAGCTGTTTTTT. It is translated as CASSMTGAGELFF.

The chain is built from TRBV5-1 and TRBJ1-3; 9 bases fit TRBD1. There are 16 residues in the CDR3. Germline CDR1 is SGHRS and CDR2 is YFSETQ. Trimming at V came to 4 bases and at J to 2 bases, leaving 7 bases not matched to a gene. In nucleotides, the CDR3 is TGCGCCAGCAGCCTGGACAGGGGAGGAACTGGAAACACCATATATTTT. It is translated as CASSLDRGGTGNTIYF.

The chain joins TRBV3-1 (or the pseudogene TRBV3-2) to TRBJ1-1; D gene ambiguous. The ends were cut back, 1 base at V and 5 bases at J, with 8 bases in the middle. CDR1 and CDR2 from the germline V gene are LGHDT and YNNKEL (reference sequence). The CDR3 loop spans 13 amino acids. The DNA for the CDR3 is TGTGCCAGCAGCCAAGTCCCGGAGACTGAAGCTTTCTTT. Translated: CASSQVPETEAFF.

The chain couples TRBV10-3 to TRBJ1-1; TRBD1 is a possible D gene (5 bases). Looked up from germline, CDR1 is ENHRY and CDR2 is SYGVKD. Trimming cost V 6 bases and J 2 bases, with 10 bases left between them. This CDR3 is 13 amino acids long. The CDR3 bases are TGTGCCATCAGGAAGCAGGGTAACACTGAAGCTTTCTTT. Protein: CAIRKQGNTEAFF.

This sequence joins TRBV19 and TRBJ1-5; 7 bases agree with TRBD1. Germline values: CDR1 LNHDA, CDR2 SQIVND (reference sequence). The CDR3 covers 17 residues. V lost 1 base and J lost 0; bases outside the gene matches: 6. CDR3 in amino acids: CASSIGQGSYSNQPQHF. As DNA, the CDR3 is TGTGCCAGTAGTATAGGACAGGGCAGTTATAGCAATCAGCCCCAGCATTTT.